The 13 T cell receptor beta chains below all came from one sample that was sequenced in a study of T cell responses to AZD1222 COVID-19 vaccine. TCRdb's table, derived via immunoSEQ multiplex PCR, lists solely in-frame clones and lacks some. The repertoire holds over 100,000 clones, with about 86% as singletons. The sequenced sample was peripheral blood, obtained on day 0 of AZD1222 vaccination. The receptor source for this set is an adult in good health.

This rearrangement joins TRBV19 to TRBJ2-1; tentatively, D is TRBD2 (6 bases). Germline lookup yields CDR1 LNHDA and CDR2 SQIVND (reference sequence). The CDR3 has 17 residues. Between the trimmed V and J ends, which lost 1 base and 0 bases, there was a span of 13 bases. The CDR3 sequence: CASSIARTTDSYNEQFF. CDR3 bases: TGTGCCAGTAGTATAGCCAGGACTACCGACTCCTACAATGAGCAGTTCTTC.

CDR3 residues: CAISEGTGTEAFF. Written as DNA, the CDR3 is TGTGCCATCAGTGAGGGGACAGGGACTGAAGCTTTCTTT. This rearrangement joins TRBV10-3 to TRBJ1-1; 9 bases are a match to TRBD1. This CDR3 contains 13 residues. Germline V gene lookup returns CDR1 ENHRY and CDR2 SYGVKD. Germline trimming cut 2 bases from V and 5 bases from J; bases unmatched to any gene: 0.

Comments on this clone: The same CDR3 can be traced to other DNA sequences in this sample. The chain employs TRBV5-1 and TRBJ2-1; D is ambiguous. Per the germline V gene, CDR1 is SGHRS and CDR2 is YFSETQ. The CDR3 contains 16 residues. Trimming took off 0 bases at V and 0 bases at J, with 10 bases between the two ends. The CDR3 sequence: CASSLVPGSSYNEQFF. The CDR3 DNA sequence: TGCGCCAGCAGCTTGGTACCGGGTAGCTCCTACAATGAGCAGTTCTTC.

The chain couples TRBV4-1 to TRBJ1-5; no clear D gene. The CDR3 is 14 residues long. The V gene lost 3 bases and the J gene lost 2 bases, with 8 bases spanning the gap. CDR1 is MGHRA and CDR2 is YSYEKL in the germline V gene. CDR3 DNA sequence: TGCGCCAGCAGCCACGTCGGGGGCAATCAGCCCCAGCATTTT. It yields the protein CASSHVGGNQPQHF.

The rearrangement links TRBV18 to TRBJ2-3; TRBD1 agrees at 9 bases. This CDR3 spans 15 amino acids. Trimming took 3 bases from V and 0 from J; bases not matched to a gene: 1. From germline, CDR1 is KGHSH and CDR2 LQKENI. DNA of the CDR3: TGTGCCAGCTCACCCGGGACAGGGAGCACAGATACGCAGTATTTT. This gives the protein CASSPGTGSTDTQYF.

The V and J genes are TRBV9 and TRBJ1-2; D is unclear. Trimming stripped 0 bases from V and 8 bases from J, with 14 bases between. The CDR3 is 14 amino acids. Per the germline V gene, CDR1 is SGDLS and CDR2 is YYNGEE. CDR3 amino acids: CASSVDSFSRGYTF. Here the CDR3 DNA reads TGTGCCAGCAGCGTAGACAGCTTTTCGAGGGGCTACACCTTC.

The J gene is TRBJ2-7, the V gene TRBV7-2, with 7 bases matching TRBD1. V was pared by 3 bases and J by 5 bases, with 7 bases of the junction left unmatched. The V gene's germline CDR1 is SGHTA and CDR2 FQGNSA. The CDR3 spans 14 residues. The CDR3: CASSFRQGHNEQYF. The CDR3 DNA follows: TGTGCCAGCAGCTTCCGACAGGGCCACAACGAGCAGTACTTC.

The rearrangement joins TRBV27 to TRBJ1-6; possibly TRBD1 for D (5 bases). CDR1 is MNHEY, CDR2 SMNVEV, per germline (reference sequence). CDR3 length: 15 amino acids. V shed 5 bases and J shed 8 bases, with 16 bases lying between them. CDR3 in amino acids: CASSPTDRSYSPLHF. DNA for the CDR3: TGTGCCAGCAGTCCCACAGACAGAAGCTATTCACCCCTCCACTTT.

The V call is TRBV4-1, the J call TRBJ1-6; unclear D gene. There are 16 residues in the CDR3. Germline V gene lookup returns CDR1 MGHRA and CDR2 YSYEKL. V was shortened by 2 bases and J by 10 bases, with 18 bases between the two germline ends. The DNA of the CDR3 is TGCGCCAGCAGCCAATCCGAGGGTATAAGAAGATCACCCCTCCACTTT. Translation gives CASSQSEGIRRSPLHF.

This chain uses TRBV4-1 with TRBJ1-1; 7 nucleotides match TRBD1. The junction had 7 bases not matched to a gene; V was cut back by 11 bases and J by 1 base. The CDR3 runs 13 residues. CDR1 and CDR2 from the germline V gene are MGHRA and YSYEKL. The CDR3 DNA reads TGCGCCGCCAACAGGGGAGGGAACACTGAAGCTTTCTTT. Its protein is CAANRGGNTEAFF.

This chain joins TRBV6-5 and TRBJ1-1; D is unclear. The ends were cut back, 6 bases at V and 1 base at J, with 12 bases in the middle. The CDR3 consists of 14 residues. Germline-derived CDR1 and CDR2 are MNHEY and SVGAGI. Written as DNA, the CDR3 is TGTGCCAGCAGCCGATATGACGGGAACACTGAAGCTTTCTTT. Amino acid sequence: CASSRYDGNTEAFF.

The chain couples TRBV5-8 to TRBJ2-4; the match to TRBD1 covers 8 bases. This CDR3 region has 15 residues. Trimming took 3 bases from V and 5 from J; bases not matched to a gene: 7. Looked up from germline, CDR1 is SGHTS and CDR2 is YDEGEE. The CDR3 nucleotides read TGTGCCAGCAGCTCCCGGGACAGGACGGAAAACATTCAGTACTTC. Amino acid sequence: CASSSRDRTENIQYF.

The rearrangement joins TRBV11-2 to TRBJ1-2, with TRBD1 matching 7 bases. Germline V gene lookup returns CDR1 SGHAT and CDR2 FQNNGV. The CDR3 contains 16 residues. With 0 bases clipped from V and 6 bases from J, the junction kept 10 bases outside the gene matches. CDR3 nucleotides: TGTGCCAGCAGCTTAGATCGGGCAGGGGGTAGGGATGGCTACACCTTC. Translation: CASSLDRAGGRDGYTF.